The clone carrying this T cell receptor beta chain has a handful of counts. The CDR3 contains 15 residues. The V gene lost 3 bases and the J gene lost 3 bases, with 13 bases spanning the gap. Germline CDR1 is MNHNS and CDR2 is SASEGT. These data are taken from a study of T cell repertoires in aging, cancer and after chemotherapy. Across the whole study: About 8.1 million TCR reads made up the full dataset.

Rearranged V-D-J TRB sequences were amplified with a mixed TRB-A/B primer pool. Via MiXCR, TCRdb re-called the multiplex PCR reads, giving one row per CDR3 protein. The table shows 10,000 to 15,000 distinct CDR3 sequences, with less than 40% occurring only once. TCR beta rearrangements were amplified from peripheral blood genomic DNA. This rearrangement joins TRBV6-1 to TRBJ2-3; D is perhaps TRBD1 (8 bases). Source material: blood. The TCR was taken from a human donor in good health. The donor label of this sample is uncertain. In nucleotides, the CDR3 is TGTGCCAGCAGTGACTCACAGGGGGGGACAGATACGCAGTATTTT. This encodes CASSDSQGGTDTQYF.